This T cell receptor beta chain was retrieved from a study of identifying expanded T cells in peripheral blood. Germline-derived CDR1 and CDR2 are SGHDN and FVKESK. The CDR3 consists of 14 residues. V lost 0 bases and J lost 5, with 9 bases in between. Data came from immunoSEQ multiplex PCR; TCRdb stores just in-frame clones and leaves some out. This sample has 58,000 or so clones, with under 85% found just once. The sample comprised blood. The V call is TRBV14, the J call TRBJ2-3, with no clear D. The TCR comes from a person aged 18-69 years in good health. The CDR3 protein is CASSQDTIIDTQYF. CDR3 nucleotide sequence: TGTGCCAGCAGCCAAGATACGATAATAGATACGCAGTATTTT.